A selection of T cell receptor beta chains follows, all from one sample in a study of OX40 agonist ivuxolimab in advanced cancers. Assay: immunoSEQ multiplex PCR; the TCRdb copy retains only in-frame clones and omits some. The sample has about 55,000 clones; almost 90% are singletons. Material: CD4+ or CD8+ T cells sorted from blood, obtained in a trial of the OX40 agonist ivuxolimab. The receptors here all came from an adult with an advanced solid tumor such as melanoma, head and neck, liver or kidney cancer. CDR3s include the opening cysteine and the closing phenylalanine or tryptophan. D genes are given only for firm matches. The size field is filled for only some rows; it gives once, few, many or a size class.

V	size	J	length	D	CDR3	DNA
TRBV7-3	-	TRBJ2-3	14	-	CASSLIAGPDTQYF	TGTGCCAGCAGCTTAATAGCCGGGCCAGATACGCAGTATTTT
TRBV28	-	TRBJ2-1	16	-	CASEGSGPSSYNEQFF	TGTGCCTCCGAAGGGTCGGGACCCAGCTCCTACAATGAGCAGTTCTTC
TRBV6-5	-	TRBJ2-7	11	-	CASRGTYEQYF	TGTGCCAGCAGGGGGACCTACGAGCAGTACTTC
TRBV11-2	-	TRBJ2-1	19	TRBD1	CASSLREQGGIPSYNEQFF	TGTGCCAGCAGCTTAAGGGAACAGGGGGGTATTCCATCCTACAATGAGCAGTTCTTC
TRBV7-2	-	TRBJ2-1	15	-	CASSFLQGAGGEQFF	TGTGCCAGCAGCTTCTTACAGGGGGCGGGAGGTGAGCAGTTCTTC
TRBV2	-	TRBJ1-2	11	-	CASGLDYGYTF	TGTGCCAGTGGCTTGGACTATGGCTACACCTTC
TRBV10-3	-	TRBJ1-1	14	-	CAISGRVLDTEAFF	TGTGCCATCAGTGGCAGGGTACTGGACACTGAAGCTTTCTTT
TRBV19	-	TRBJ1-5	13	-	CASSINGDQPQHF	TGTGCCAGTAGTATCAACGGGGATCAGCCCCAGCATTTT
TRBV19	-	TRBJ2-1	13	-	CASSISLLNEQFF	TGTGCCAGTAGTATAAGCCTCCTCAATGAGCAGTTCTTC
TRBV10-2	-	TRBJ1-5	15	-	CASSELGRVDQPQHF	TGCGCCAGCAGTGAGTTGGGCAGGGTTGATCAGCCCCAGCATTTT
TRBV6-5	-	TRBJ2-2	15	TRBD2	CATFRTSGRTGELFF	TGTGCCACCTTCAGGACTAGCGGGAGGACCGGGGAGCTGTTTTTT
TRBV19	-	TRBJ2-7	12	-	CASSNTPTEQYF	TGTGCCAGTAGTAACACCCCTACCGAGCAGTACTTC
TRBV5-1	-	TRBJ1-3	16	-	CASSLEGQSSGNTIYF	TGCGCCAGCAGCTTGGAAGGACAGAGCTCTGGAAACACCATATATTTT
TRBV10-3	-	TRBJ1-1	14	-	CAISEPRAAGEAFF	TGTGCCATCAGTGAGCCCCGGGCCGCGGGGGAAGCTTTCTTT
TRBV5-1	-	TRBJ2-5	18	TRBD2	CASSLAPGLAGVAETQYF	TGCGCCAGCAGCTTAGCCCCGGGCCTAGCGGGAGTCGCGGAGACCCAGTACTTC
TRBV27	-	TRBJ2-5	15	-	CASSLSGDRSKTQYF	TGTGCCAGCAGTTTATCGGGAGACCGTTCAAAGACCCAGTACTTC
TRBV7-9	-	TRBJ1-2	13	-	CASSEDVPTGYTF	TGTGCCAGCAGCGAGGACGTACCTACTGGCTACACCTTC
TRBV7-3	-	TRBJ2-3	13	-	CASSLEGSDTQYF	TGTGCCAGCAGCTTAGAGGGGAGCGATACGCAGTATTTT
TRBV27	-	TRBJ2-1	17	-	CASSFTAMGGVYNEQFF	TGTGCCAGCAGTTTCACGGCAATGGGCGGTGTTTACAATGAGCAGTTCTTC
TRBV11-2	-	TRBJ1-3	14	-	CASSLYEGGNTIYF	TGTGCCAGCAGCTTGTATGAGGGCGGAAACACCATATATTTT
TRBV5-4	-	TRBJ2-7	10	-	CASSPDRTGF	TGTGCCAGCAGCCCGGACCGGACGGGCTTC
TRBV6-5	-	TRBJ1-1	14	-	CASSYSRENTEAFF	TGTGCCAGCAGTTACTCGAGGGAGAACACTGAAGCTTTCTTT
TRBV15	few	TRBJ1-2	16	-	CATSRDPVHDYYGYTF	TGTGCCACCAGCAGAGATCCAGTTCATGATTACTATGGCTACACCTTC
TRBV20-1	-	TRBJ2-5	11	-	CSARHQETQYF	TGCAGTGCTAGACACCAAGAGACCCAGTACTTC
TRBV15	-	TRBJ2-3	16	-	CATSRDWAMWGDTQYF	TGTGCCACCAGCAGAGATTGGGCCATGTGGGGTGATACGCAGTATTTT
TRBV19	-	TRBJ2-5	15	-	CASSIDGRLQETQYF	TGTGCCAGTAGTATAGACGGACGGCTCCAAGAGACCCAGTACTTC
TRBV7-6	-	TRBJ2-5	15	-	CASSPGTLLGETQYF	TGTGCCAGCAGCCCCGGGACACTTTTGGGGGAGACCCAGTACTTC
TRBV6-6	-	TRBJ2-5	14	-	CASSYGPRGETQYF	TGTGCCAGCAGTTACGGACCCCGCGGGGAGACCCAGTACTTC
TRBV5-1	-	TRBJ2-7	13	TRBD1	CASSTGQGYEQYF	TGCGCCAGCAGCACCGGACAGGGCTACGAGCAGTACTTC
TRBV7-3	-	TRBJ1-1	15	-	CASSLQGRGNTEAFF	TGTGCCAGCAGCTTACAGGGGCGGGGGAACACTGAAGCTTTCTTT
TRBV2	-	TRBJ2-7	14	-	CASSDWGTPYEQYF	TGTGCCAGCAGTGATTGGGGGACACCCTACGAGCAGTACTTC